This T cell receptor (beta chain) was sequenced for a study of blood T cells in healthy people across ages. Comments on this clonotype: Its antigen is as yet unknown.

Through a sample-barcoded 5' primer and a J-beta primer mix, a second PCR was run for roughly 7 to 12 cycles. TCRdb analysed the 5' RACE reads with MiXCR anew, one entry per CDR3 protein. This table has approximately 1,000,000 distinct CDR3 sequences, 40% to 55% appearing once. The study's findings and limits: It was held that diversity estimates obtained from one million T cells represented underestimates. Both naive CD4+ cell counts and diversity were greater in long-lived donors than in aged donors.

V gave up 1 base and J gave up 5 bases; unmatched junction bases: 5. Germline V CDR1 and CDR2: DFQATT, SNEGSKA (reference sequence). This CDR3 has 15 residues. Per-sample PBMC isolation yielded at least 6.5 million cells. The TCR comes from a woman aged 55-69 years in good health. The chain carries TRBV20-1 and TRBJ2-2, with TRBD2 matching over 9 bases. The sequenced material came from blood. The CDR3 loop reads CSARVPSGVTGELFF. CDR3 bases: TGCAGTGCTAGAGTTCCTAGCGGGGTGACCGGGGAGCTGTTTTTT.